The 13 T cell receptor beta chains below come from one sample, sequenced in a study of T cell changes during pregnancy in multiple sclerosis. Here immunoSEQ multiplex PCR was the method, and the copy in TCRdb shows in-frame clones only, minus some. The table has 85,000 to 100,000 clones, 93% seen once. The specimen comprised peripheral blood, sampled after pregnancy. The receptors were sampled from a female donor with multiple sclerosis, enrolled in a pregnancy study.

The rearrangement joins TRBV2 to TRBJ2-7, with a weak D call TRBD2 (5 bases). Trimming took 5 bases from V and 3 from J, leaving 14 bases between them. This CDR3 is 14 amino acids long. Germline V gene data show CDR1 as SNHLY and CDR2 as FYNNEI. CDR3 residues: CASSSDRGLYEQYF. The CDR3, as DNA: TGTGCCAGCAGTAGCGATAGAGGACTCTACGAGCAGTACTTC.

This rearrangement joins TRBV19 to TRBJ2-4; 7 bases map to TRBD1. The CDR3 contains 16 residues. CDR1 is LNHDA and CDR2 is SQIVND in the germline V gene (reference sequence). J gave up 0 bases and V 4 bases, and 6 bases lay outside the gene matches. As DNA, the CDR3 is TGTGCCAGTAGTAAGGGACAGATTTTAGCCAAAAACATTCAGTACTTC. It translates to CASSKGQILAKNIQYF.

The chain couples TRBV27 to TRBJ2-7; D is possibly TRBD1 (7 bases). The CDR3 totals 14 residues. Germline lookup yields CDR1 MNHEY and CDR2 SMNVEV (reference sequence). Trimming cost V 1 base and J 4 bases, with 11 bases left between them. This CDR3 reads CASSLWAGGYEQYF. The CDR3 DNA follows: TGTGCCAGCAGTTTATGGGCAGGGGGGTACGAGCAGTACTTC.

V usage is TRBV7-9 and J usage is TRBJ2-7; the D gene is possibly TRBD1 (5 bases). The CDR3 runs 15 residues. The V gene's germline CDR1 is SEHNR and CDR2 FQNEAQ (reference sequence). Trimming removed 0 bases at V and 3 bases at J, with 12 bases between. For the CDR3, the DNA is TGTGCCAGCAGCTTAGCGTCAGGGTTCGGCTACGAGCAGTACTTC. Its translation is CASSLASGFGYEQYF.

This rearrangement joins TRBV4-3 to TRBJ2-1, with D possibly matching TRBD1 (7 bases). Trimming stripped 1 base from V and 0 bases from J, with 13 bases between. This CDR3 is 17 amino acids long. Looked up from germline, CDR1 is LGHNA and CDR2 is YSLEER. The chain's CDR3 is CASSQVRGVSSYNEQFF. CDR3 bases: TGCGCCAGCAGCCAAGTCAGGGGGGTTAGCTCCTACAATGAGCAGTTCTTC.

The chain recombines TRBV27 with TRBJ2-1; 13 bases are shared with TRBD2. V was clipped by 3 bases and J by 5 bases; unmatched bases: 4. Per the germline V gene, CDR1 is MNHEY and CDR2 is SMNVEV (reference sequence). The CDR3 runs to 16 residues. The CDR3 loop is CASSFGGLAGNNEQFF. As DNA, the CDR3 is TGTGCCAGCAGTTTCGGGGGACTAGCGGGGAACAATGAGCAGTTCTTC.

The V call is TRBV7-8, the J call TRBJ2-5; 8 bases line up with TRBD1. This CDR3 region has 15 residues. The V segment lost 4 bases and the J segment 5 bases; nucleotides outside the gene matches: 9. Germline values: CDR1 SGHVS, CDR2 FQNEAQ. The CDR3 loop is CASSSLTGAGETQYF. CDR3 DNA sequence: TGTGCCAGCAGCTCCCTGACAGGGGCTGGGGAGACCCAGTACTTC.

The V gene is TRBV15, the J gene TRBJ1-3; perhaps TRBD1 as D (5 bases). This CDR3 comprises 16 residues. Germline CDR1 LNHNV, CDR2 YYDKDF (reference sequence). Trimming left V 4 bases short and J 0 bases short, with 13 bases between. Written as DNA, the CDR3 is TGTGCCACCAGCATGGCAGGGCCTCGCTCTGGAAACACCATATATTTT. Protein: CATSMAGPRSGNTIYF.

The CDR3, as DNA: TGTGCCAGCAGTTTACTTGCGGTCCCCGCAACTAATGAAAAACTGTTTTTT. Its protein product is CASSLLAVPATNEKLFF. The chain recombines TRBV27 with TRBJ1-4, with D unresolved. Germline-derived CDR1 and CDR2 are MNHEY and SMNVEV (reference sequence). V lost 2 bases, J lost 0 bases, and 13 bases lay in between. CDR3 size: 17 residues.

The rearrangement uses TRBV19 and TRBJ2-1, with 9 bases lining up with TRBD2. V lost 4 bases and J lost 1; bases outside the gene matches: 5. CDR3 size: 16 residues. Germline assignment: CDR1 LNHDA and CDR2 SQIVND (reference sequence). CDR3 in DNA: TGTGCCAGTAGTACCCCCCTAGCGGGATCCTACAATGAGCAGTTCTTC. It specifies CASSTPLAGSYNEQFF.

V gene TRBV2 combines with J gene TRBJ1-5; 7 nucleotides align to TRBD1. With V trimmed by 1 base and J by 7 bases, 4 bases remained unmatched. The germline gives CDR1 SNHLY, CDR2 FYNNEI. The CDR3 has 14 amino acids. For the CDR3, the DNA is TGTGCCAGCAGTGAAGTACAGGGGATCCAGCCCCAGCATTTT. Its translation is CASSEVQGIQPQHF.

J is TRBJ1-1 and V is TRBV20-1, with a tentative D call TRBD1 (5 bases). V was trimmed by 3 bases and J by 3 bases, leaving 5 bases between them. The germline V gene encodes CDR1 DFQATT and CDR2 SNEGSKA (reference sequence). The CDR3 extends over 11 amino acids. The CDR3 sequence is CSARGHTEAFF. CDR3 DNA sequence: TGCAGTGCTAGGGGGCACACTGAAGCTTTCTTT.

This chain joins TRBV11-2 and TRBJ1-4, with TRBD1 as a possible D gene (6 bases). Per germline, CDR1 SGHAT and CDR2 FQNNGV. Trimming removed 3 bases at V and 4 bases at J, with 15 bases between. The CDR3 length is 16 residues. CDR3 residues: CASSLRGRQVNEKLFF. CDR3 DNA: TGTGCCAGCAGCTTGCGGGGGCGGCAGGTTAATGAAAAACTGTTTTTT.